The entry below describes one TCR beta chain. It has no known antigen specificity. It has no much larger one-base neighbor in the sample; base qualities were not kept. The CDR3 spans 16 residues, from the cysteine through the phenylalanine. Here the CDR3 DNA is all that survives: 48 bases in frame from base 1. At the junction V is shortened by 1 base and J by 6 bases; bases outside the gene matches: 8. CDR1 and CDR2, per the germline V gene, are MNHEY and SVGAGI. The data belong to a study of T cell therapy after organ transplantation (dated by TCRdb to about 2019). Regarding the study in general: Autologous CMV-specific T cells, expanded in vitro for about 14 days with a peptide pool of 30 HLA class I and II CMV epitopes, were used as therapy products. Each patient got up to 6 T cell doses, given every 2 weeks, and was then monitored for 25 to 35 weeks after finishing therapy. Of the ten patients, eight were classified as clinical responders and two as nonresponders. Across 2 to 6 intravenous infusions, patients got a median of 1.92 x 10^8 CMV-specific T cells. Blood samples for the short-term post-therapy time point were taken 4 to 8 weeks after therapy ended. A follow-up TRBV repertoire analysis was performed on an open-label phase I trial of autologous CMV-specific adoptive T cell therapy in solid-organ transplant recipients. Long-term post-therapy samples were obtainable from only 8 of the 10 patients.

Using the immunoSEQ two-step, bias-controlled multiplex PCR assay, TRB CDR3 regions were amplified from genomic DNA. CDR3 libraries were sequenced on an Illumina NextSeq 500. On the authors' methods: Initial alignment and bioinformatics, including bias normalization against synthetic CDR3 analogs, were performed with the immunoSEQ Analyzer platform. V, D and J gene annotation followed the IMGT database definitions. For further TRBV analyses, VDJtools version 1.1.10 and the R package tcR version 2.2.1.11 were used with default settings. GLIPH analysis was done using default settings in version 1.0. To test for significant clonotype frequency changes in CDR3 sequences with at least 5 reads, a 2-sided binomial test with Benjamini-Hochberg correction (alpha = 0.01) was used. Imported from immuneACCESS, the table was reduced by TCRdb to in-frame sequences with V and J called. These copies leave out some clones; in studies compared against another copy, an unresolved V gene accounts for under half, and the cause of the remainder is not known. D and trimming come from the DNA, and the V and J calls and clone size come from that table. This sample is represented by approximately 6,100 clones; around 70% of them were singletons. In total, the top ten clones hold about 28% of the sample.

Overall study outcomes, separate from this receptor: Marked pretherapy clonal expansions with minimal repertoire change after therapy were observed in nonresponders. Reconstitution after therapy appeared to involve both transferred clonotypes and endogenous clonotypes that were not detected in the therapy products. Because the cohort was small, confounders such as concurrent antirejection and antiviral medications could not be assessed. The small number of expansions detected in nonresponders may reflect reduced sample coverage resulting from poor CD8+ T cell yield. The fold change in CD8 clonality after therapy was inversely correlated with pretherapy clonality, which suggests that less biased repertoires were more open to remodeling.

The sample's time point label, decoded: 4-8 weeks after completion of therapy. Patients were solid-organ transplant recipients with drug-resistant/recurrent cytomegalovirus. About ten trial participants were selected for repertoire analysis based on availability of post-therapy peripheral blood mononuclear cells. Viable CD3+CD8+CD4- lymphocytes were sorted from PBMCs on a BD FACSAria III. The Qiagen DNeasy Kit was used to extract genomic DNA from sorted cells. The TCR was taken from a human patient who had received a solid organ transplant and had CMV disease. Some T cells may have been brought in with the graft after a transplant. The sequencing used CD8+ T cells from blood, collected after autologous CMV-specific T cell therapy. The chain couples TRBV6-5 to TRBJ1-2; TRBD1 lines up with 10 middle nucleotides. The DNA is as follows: TGTGCCAGCAGTTACTTTCCGACAGGGGGCGAGGATGGCTACACCTTC. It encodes CASSYFPTGGEDGYTF.